Listed below are T cell receptor beta chains from one sample, sequenced in a study of blood T cell repertoires in COVID-19. The data were produced by immunoSEQ multiplex PCR, yet TCRdb's version contains in-frame clones alone and is incomplete. This table has more than 150,000 clones, 60% to 80% appearing once. Sequences were obtained from PBMCs or T cells enriched from blood (not recorded which). The receptor source for this set is a woman aged 45-60 years who had recovered from COVID-19. Both conserved end residues are trimmed from each CDR3.

CDR3 | V | length
ASNNRAQGGYGYT | TRBV7-9 | 13
ASSSTGFRTEAF | TRBV6-5 | 12
SAAPTSGYNEQF | TRBV29-1 | 12
ASSVGANDEKLF | TRBV9 | 12
ASSQSLGQGTYNEQF | TRBV3-1/TRBV3-2 | 15
AARDSRGGGYT | TRBV24-1 | 11
ASSLSGADNSPLH | TRBV7-6 | 13
AWSGGDSTVNQPQH | TRBV30 | 14
ASSPETVANYGYT | TRBV11-1 | 13
ASTSSAEGNQPQH | TRBV28 | 13
ASKGTGAYEQY | TRBV27 | 11
ASSSREDVRF | TRBV9 | 10
ASSLERGTTYNEQF | TRBV7-9 | 14
ASSFQYGSHSYEQY | TRBV27 | 14
ASSFPAGGEGIATNTGELF | TRBV7-3 | 19
AWRRGGTAPFYGYT | TRBV30 | 14
ASSPGVGQGSHEQY | TRBV4-2 | 14
ASSQGGSGANVLT | TRBV3-1/TRBV3-2 | 13
ASRYLDRGVTEAF | TRBV19 | 13
AWSGGQGSSPLH | TRBV30 | 12
ASSLQGGYEQF | TRBV12-3/TRBV12-4 | 11
ASSQWTSRRGNYNEQF | TRBV3-1/TRBV3-2 | 16
ASSSPNTEAF | TRBV28 | 10
ASSQVGLLYQY | TRBV4-1 | 11
ASSYGTGSNQPQH | TRBV19 | 13
ASSSGTGVGYYGYT | TRBV28 | 14
ASSRGLEENTEAF | TRBV3-1/TRBV3-2 | 13
ASTTYGYT | TRBV6-4 | 8
SVESPGEGYEQY | TRBV29-1 | 12
ASSLSGQGARGGQPQH | TRBV5-6 | 16
ASSPGQANTGELF | TRBV18 | 13
AWSVPTGAGNTIY | TRBV30 | 13
ASSLVRAGNTIY | TRBV28 | 12
ASSQDRTTMQY | TRBV3-1/TRBV3-2 | 11
ASRDQGAPENTEAF | TRBV19 | 14
SVYNGGEQY | TRBV29-1 | 9
ASSPPGGSGANVLT | TRBV5-4 | 14
ASSHFSGISYEQY | TRBV4-1 | 13
ASSGTRNTGELF | TRBV5-1 | 12
ASSRRALNSYNEQF | TRBV19 | 14
ASSFGTGNNEQF | TRBV11-3 | 12
ASSQDFRDGRTYEQY | TRBV4-3 | 15
AWSLGSGPYEQY | TRBV30 | 12
ASGGRGTFSGNTIY | TRBV2 | 14
ASSEAEWADTQY | TRBV2 | 12